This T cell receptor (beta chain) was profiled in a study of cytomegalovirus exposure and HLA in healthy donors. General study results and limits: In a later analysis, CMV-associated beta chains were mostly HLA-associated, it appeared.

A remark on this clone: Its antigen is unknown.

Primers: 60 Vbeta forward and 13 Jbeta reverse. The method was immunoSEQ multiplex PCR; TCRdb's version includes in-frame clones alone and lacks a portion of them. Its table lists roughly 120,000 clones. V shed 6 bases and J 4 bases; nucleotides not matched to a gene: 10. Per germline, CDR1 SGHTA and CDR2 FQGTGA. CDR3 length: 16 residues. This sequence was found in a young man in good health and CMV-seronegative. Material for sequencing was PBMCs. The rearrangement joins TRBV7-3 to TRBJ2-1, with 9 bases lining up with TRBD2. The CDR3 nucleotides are TGTGCCAGCAGTCTAACTAGCGGGCACTTATACAATGAGCAGTTCTTC. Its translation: CASSLTSGHLYNEQFF.